One sample yielded the 17 T cell receptor beta chains listed below, sequenced in a study of blood T cell repertoires in COVID-19. Profiled with immunoSEQ multiplex PCR; TCRdb holds only in-frame clones, not every one. The repertoire holds 110,000 or so clones, under 80% seen once, with roughly a fifth in the top ten. Source material: peripheral blood. These receptors came from an older woman with acute or convalescent COVID-19.

This chain links TRBV4-3 with TRBJ1-6; D is ambiguous. CDR1 and CDR2 from the germline V gene are LGHNA and YSLEER. The length of the CDR3 is 15 residues. The ends were cut back, 0 bases at V and 6 bases at J, with 9 bases in the middle. This CDR3 reads CASSQDGRGNSPLHF. The CDR3 DNA is TGCGCCAGCAGCCAAGATGGGCGGGGTAATTCACCCCTCCACTTT.

The rearrangement joins TRBV9 to TRBJ2-7, with a possible D match to TRBD1 (5 bases). The germline gives CDR1 SGDLS, CDR2 YYNGEE. Trimming removed 4 bases from V and 0 bases from J, with 20 bases in between. This CDR3 comprises 17 residues. The CDR3 here is CASSTNTDSPNSYEQYF. The CDR3, as DNA: TGTGCCAGCAGCACCAACACCGACAGCCCAAACTCCTACGAGCAGTACTTC.

This chain connects TRBV3-1 (or the pseudogene TRBV3-2) to TRBJ2-1; 14 bases are shared with TRBD2. The germline gives CDR1 LGHDT, CDR2 YNNKEL (reference sequence). The ends lost 3 bases at V and 8 bases at J; junction bases unmatched: 6. The CDR3 totals 16 residues. In nucleotides, the CDR3 is TGTGCCAGCAGCCACCGACTAGCGGGGGGGCCCCATGAGCAGTTCTTC. Its protein product is CASSHRLAGGPHEQFF.

The V call is TRBV29-1, the J call TRBJ1-6; the match to TRBD1 covers 8 bases. The CDR3 has 13 amino acids. Trimming removed 6 bases from V and 10 bases from J; junction bases left unmatched: 8. Germline V gene data show CDR1 as SQVTM and CDR2 as ANQGSEA. The CDR3 DNA follows: TGCAGCGTCGGACAGGGCGACGGATCACCCCTCCACTTT. It yields the protein CSVGQGDGSPLHF.

The gene calls are TRBV7-2 and TRBJ2-2, with 7 bases identical to TRBD2. V lost 3 bases to trimming and J lost 4 bases; unmatched junction nucleotides: 2. Looked up from germline, CDR1 is SGHTA and CDR2 is FQGNSA. The CDR3 runs to 14 residues. The DNA for the CDR3 is TGTGCCAGCAGCTTCGGGAGGCGCACCGGGGAGCTGTTTTTT. Protein sequence: CASSFGRRTGELFF.

The rearrangement joins TRBV6-6 to TRBJ1-5; TRBD1 matches 9 bases. Germline V gene data show CDR1 as MNHNY and CDR2 as SVGAGI (reference sequence). V shed 4 bases and J 5 bases; nucleotides not matched to a gene: 3. There are 14 residues in the CDR3. CDR3 loop: CASSSGTGHQPQHF. CDR3 DNA sequence: TGTGCCAGCAGTTCCGGGACAGGGCATCAGCCCCAGCATTTT.

The chain carries TRBV10-3 and TRBJ1-1; D remains unclear. V was pared by 1 base and J by 0 bases, with 6 bases between. CDR1 is ENHRY, CDR2 SYGVKD, per germline. CDR3 size: 14 residues. The CDR3 DNA sequence: TGTGCCATCAGTGAGTTACAGTTGAACACTGAAGCTTTCTTT. Its protein product is CAISELQLNTEAFF.

This clone was detected only once. This rearrangement joins TRBV19 to TRBJ2-5, with D perhaps matching TRBD2 (6 bases). V was shortened by 2 bases and J by 0 bases, with 16 bases between the two germline ends. The CDR3 is made up of 17 amino acids. Germline V gives CDR1 LNHDA, CDR2 SQIVND (reference sequence). The CDR3 sequence: CASSISTSRSYQETQYF. CDR3 DNA: TGTGCCAGTAGTATATCGACTAGTCGCTCCTACCAAGAGACCCAGTACTTC.

This clone has more than one count but fewer than ten. The genes are TRBV7-9 and TRBJ2-3, with no clear D. CDR3 length: 15 amino acids. Germline lookup yields CDR1 SEHNR and CDR2 FQNEAQ (reference sequence). Trimming stripped 2 bases from V and 0 bases from J, with 9 bases between. DNA of the CDR3: TGTGCCAGCAGCTTAACGGCAGGTAGCACAGATACGCAGTATTTT. Translation: CASSLTAGSTDTQYF. Combining the CDR3 with reference TRBV7-9 and TRBJ2-3 gives the whole variable domain DTGVSQNPRHKITKRGQNVTFRCDPISEHNRLYWYRQTLGQGPEFLTYFQNEAQLEKSRLLSDRFSAERPKGSFSTLEIQRTEQGDSAMYLCASSLTAGSTDTQYFGPGTRLTVL.

V gene TRBV6-6 combines with J gene TRBJ1-2, with 8 bases that match TRBD1. V trimming: 3 bases; J trimming: 8 bases; junction bases outside the gene matches: 5. The CDR3 extends over 13 amino acids. CDR1 and CDR2 (germline): MNHNY, SVGAGI (reference sequence). This chain's CDR3 is CASSYSTGGGYTF. CDR3 DNA sequence: TGTGCCAGCAGTTATTCAACAGGGGGAGGCTACACCTTC.

The chain combines TRBV19 with TRBJ2-5; 7 bases are shared with TRBD2. The junction had 14 bases not matched to a gene; V was cut back by 8 bases and J by 5 bases. The CDR3 covers 15 residues. The germline CDR1 and CDR2 sequences are LNHDA and SQIVND (reference sequence). CDR3 sequence reads: CASSSGSGAMETQYF. In nucleotides, the CDR3 is TGTGCCAGTTCCTCGGGGAGCGGGGCCATGGAGACCCAGTACTTC.

The chain uses TRBV3-1 (or the pseudogene TRBV3-2) and TRBJ1-3; TRBD1 aligns across 10 bases. Germline lookup yields CDR1 LGHDT and CDR2 YNNKEL (reference sequence). V was clipped by 6 bases and J by 8 bases; unmatched bases: 7. The CDR3 is 14 amino acids. CDR3 sequence reads: CASSTPGTGDTIYF. The CDR3 coding sequence is TGTGCCAGCAGTACCCCCGGGACAGGGGACACCATATATTTT.

This chain uses TRBV27 with TRBJ2-5; no clear D. Per the germline V gene, CDR1 is MNHEY and CDR2 is SMNVEV (reference sequence). V was pared by 1 base and J by 3 bases, with 6 bases between. This CDR3 comprises 13 residues. CDR3 sequence: CASSLWAEETQYF. The CDR3 DNA sequence: TGTGCCAGCAGTTTATGGGCAGAAGAGACCCAGTACTTC.

In this sample, this clone turned up many times. The chain has TRBV6-2 or TRBV6-3 and TRBJ1-1, with 11 bases fitting TRBD1. From germline, CDR1 is MNHEY and CDR2 SVGEGT. The CDR3 contains 14 residues. With V trimmed by 6 bases and J by 5 bases, 5 bases remained unmatched. The CDR3 DNA is TGTGCCAGCAGCCGGGACAGGGGGACGACTGAAGCTTTCTTT. Its translation: CASSRDRGTTEAFF.

The chain carries TRBV6-5 and TRBJ2-5; perhaps TRBD2 as D (6 bases). The V gene's germline CDR1 is MNHEY and CDR2 SVGAGI. The CDR3 has 14 residues. V was trimmed by 6 bases and J by 5 bases, leaving 16 bases between them. CDR3 amino acids: CASSPGTLIETQYF. Here the CDR3 DNA reads TGTGCCAGCAGCCCCGGGACTTTAATCGAGACCCAGTACTTC.

The chain couples TRBV2 to TRBJ2-2; D might be TRBD1 (6 bases). The V end lost 6 bases, the J end lost 4 bases, and 12 bases lay between the germline ends. CDR1 and CDR2 from the germline V gene are SNHLY and FYNNEI. The CDR3 is 14 residues long. CDR3 loop: CASRENRVTGELFF. The CDR3 nucleotides read TGTGCCAGCAGAGAAAACAGGGTCACCGGGGAGCTGTTTTTT.

The chain combines TRBV7-2 with TRBJ2-7; tentative D call: TRBD1 (6 bases). Germline CDR1 is SGHTA and CDR2 is FQGNSA. There are 12 residues in the CDR3. V lost 1 base, J lost 7 bases, and 8 bases lay in between. CDR3 in amino acids: CASSLGGREQYF. The CDR3 DNA is TGTGCCAGCAGCTTAGGGGGGCGAGAGCAGTACTTC. Drawing the rest from reference TRBV7-2 and TRBJ2-7, the complete variable domain is GAGVSQSPSNKVTEKGKDVELRCDPISGHTALYWYRQSLGQGLEFLIYFQGNSAPDKSGLPSDRFSAERTGGSVSTLTIQRTQQEDSAVYLCASSLGGREQYFGPGTRLTVT.